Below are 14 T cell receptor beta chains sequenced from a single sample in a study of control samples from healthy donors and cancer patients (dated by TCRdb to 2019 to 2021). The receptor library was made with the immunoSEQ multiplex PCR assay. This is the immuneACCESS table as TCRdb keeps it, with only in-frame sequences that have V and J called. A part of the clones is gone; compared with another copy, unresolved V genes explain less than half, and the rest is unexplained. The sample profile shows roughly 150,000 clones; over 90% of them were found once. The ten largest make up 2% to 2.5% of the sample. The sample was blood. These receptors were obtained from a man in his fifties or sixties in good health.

The CDR3: CSVGQGAGQETQYF. CDR3 DNA sequence: TGCAGCGTCGGTCAGGGTGCCGGGCAAGAGACCCAGTACTTC. The chain combines TRBV29-1 with TRBJ2-5; tentatively, D is TRBD1 (5 bases). CDR3 length: 14 amino acids. Germline assignment: CDR1 SQVTM and CDR2 ANQGSEA. The ends were cut back, 6 bases at V and 2 bases at J, with 16 bases in the middle.

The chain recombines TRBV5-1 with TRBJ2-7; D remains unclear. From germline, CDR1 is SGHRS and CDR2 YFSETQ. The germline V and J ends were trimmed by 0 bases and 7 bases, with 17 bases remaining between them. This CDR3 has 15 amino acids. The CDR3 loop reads CASSLDPGQSKEQYF. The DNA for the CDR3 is TGCGCCAGCAGCTTGGATCCAGGCCAATCCAAGGAGCAGTACTTC.

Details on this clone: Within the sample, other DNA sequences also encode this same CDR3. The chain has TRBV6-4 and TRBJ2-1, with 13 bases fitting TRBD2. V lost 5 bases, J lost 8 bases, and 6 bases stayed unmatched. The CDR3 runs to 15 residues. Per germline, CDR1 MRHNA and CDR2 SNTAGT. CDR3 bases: TGTGCCAGCAGTCCCGGGACTAGCGGGAATGATGAGCAGTTCTTC. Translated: CASSPGTSGNDEQFF.

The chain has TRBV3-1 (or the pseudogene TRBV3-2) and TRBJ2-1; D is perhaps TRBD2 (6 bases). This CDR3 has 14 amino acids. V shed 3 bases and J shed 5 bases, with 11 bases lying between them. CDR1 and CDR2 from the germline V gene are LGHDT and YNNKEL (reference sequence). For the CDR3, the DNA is TGTGCCAGCAGCCAGGGGACTGCCCACAATGAGCAGTTCTTC. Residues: CASSQGTAHNEQFF.

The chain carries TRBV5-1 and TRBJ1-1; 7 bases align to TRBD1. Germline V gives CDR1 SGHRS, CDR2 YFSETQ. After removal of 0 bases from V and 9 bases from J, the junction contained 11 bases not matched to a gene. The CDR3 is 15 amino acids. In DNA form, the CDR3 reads TGCGCCAGCAGCTTGGAAGGGACAGCGGTAGTGAAAGCTTTCTTT. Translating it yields CASSLEGTAVVKAFF.

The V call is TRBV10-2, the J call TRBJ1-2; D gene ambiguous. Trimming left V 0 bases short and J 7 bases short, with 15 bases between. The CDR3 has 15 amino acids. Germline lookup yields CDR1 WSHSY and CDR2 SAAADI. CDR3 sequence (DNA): TGCGCCAGCAGTGAGTCGATTTCTGGACGGGGTGGCTACACCTTC. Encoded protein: CASSESISGRGGYTF.

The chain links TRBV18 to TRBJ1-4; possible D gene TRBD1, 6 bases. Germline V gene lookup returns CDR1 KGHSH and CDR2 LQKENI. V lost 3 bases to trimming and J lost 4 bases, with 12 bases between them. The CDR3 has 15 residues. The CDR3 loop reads CASSPRTVGNEKLFF. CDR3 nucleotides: TGTGCCAGCTCACCGAGGACAGTCGGTAATGAAAAACTGTTTTTT.

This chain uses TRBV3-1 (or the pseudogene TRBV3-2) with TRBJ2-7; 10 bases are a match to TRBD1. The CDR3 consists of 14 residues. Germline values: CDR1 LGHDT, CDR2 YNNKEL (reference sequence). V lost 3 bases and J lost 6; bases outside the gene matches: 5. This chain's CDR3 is CASSHPGQGSEQYF. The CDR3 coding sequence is TGTGCCAGCAGCCACCCGGGACAGGGGTCCGAGCAGTACTTC.

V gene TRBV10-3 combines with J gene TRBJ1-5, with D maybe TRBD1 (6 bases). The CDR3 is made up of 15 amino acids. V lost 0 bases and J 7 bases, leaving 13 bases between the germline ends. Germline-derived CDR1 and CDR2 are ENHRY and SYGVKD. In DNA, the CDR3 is TGTGCCATCAGTGAGTCCGGGGGGCAAGGACAGCCCCAGCATTTT. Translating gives CAISESGGQGQPQHF.

The CDR3 nucleotides read TGTGCCAGCAGTTATATGTCCAGTGAAGCTTTCTTT. This translates into CASSYMSSEAFF. This rearrangement joins TRBV6-6 to TRBJ1-1; D is ambiguous. The CDR3 consists of 12 residues. V gave up 3 bases and J gave up 7 bases, with 9 bases separating them. Germline V gives CDR1 MNHNY, CDR2 SVGAGI (reference sequence).

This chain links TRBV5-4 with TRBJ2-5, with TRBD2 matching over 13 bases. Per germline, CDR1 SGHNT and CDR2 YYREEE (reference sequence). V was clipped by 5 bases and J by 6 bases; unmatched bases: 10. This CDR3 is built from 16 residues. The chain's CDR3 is CASRSGLAGALKTQYF. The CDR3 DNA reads TGTGCCAGCAGGTCCGGACTAGCGGGAGCTTTGAAGACCCAGTACTTC.

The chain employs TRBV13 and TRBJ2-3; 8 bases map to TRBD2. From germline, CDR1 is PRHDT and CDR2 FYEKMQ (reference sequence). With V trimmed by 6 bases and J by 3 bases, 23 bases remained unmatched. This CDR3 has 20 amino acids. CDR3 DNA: TGTGCCAGCAGTTCTATCGTTAAGCGGGAGCACATCCTTACAACAGATACGCAGTATTTT. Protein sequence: CASSSIVKREHILTTDTQYF.

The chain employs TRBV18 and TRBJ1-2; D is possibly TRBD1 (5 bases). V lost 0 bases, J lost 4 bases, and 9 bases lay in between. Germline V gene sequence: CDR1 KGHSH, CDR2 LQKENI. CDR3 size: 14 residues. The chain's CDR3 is CASSPPRDSYGYTF. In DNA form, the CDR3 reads TGTGCCAGCTCACCACCGAGAGACAGCTATGGCTACACCTTC.

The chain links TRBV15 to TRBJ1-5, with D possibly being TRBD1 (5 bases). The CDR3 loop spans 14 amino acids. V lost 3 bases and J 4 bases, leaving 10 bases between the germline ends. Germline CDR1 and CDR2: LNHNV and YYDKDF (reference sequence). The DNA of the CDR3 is TGTGCCACCAGCAGGCCTGGGGGGAATCAGCCCCAGCATTTT. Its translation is CATSRPGGNQPQHF.